These 31 T cell receptor beta chains share one sample of origin, sequenced in a study of cytomegalovirus exposure and HLA in healthy donors. The PCR used 60 Vbeta and 13 Jbeta primers. Clones were read by immunoSEQ multiplex PCR, and TCRdb kept only the in-frame ones, dropping some. The repertoire includes about 94,000 clones, over 65% of them detected once, and over 9% sits in the top ten. Material: PBMCs. The receptors here all came from a human donor in good health.

V usage is TRBV6-6 and J usage is TRBJ2-1; D is possibly TRBD2 (5 bases). V lost 0 bases to trimming and J lost 7 bases, with 7 bases between them. The CDR3 has 13 residues. Germline lookup yields CDR1 MNHNY and CDR2 SVGAGI (reference sequence). The CDR3 DNA is TGTGCCAGCAGTTACTCGAGAGGGAATGAGCAGTTCTTC. Amino acid sequence: CASSYSRGNEQFF.

This CDR3 reads CASSNNRGKFTDTQYF. The CDR3 DNA follows: TGTGCCAGCAGTAACAACAGGGGGAAGTTCACAGATACGCAGTATTTT. The V and J genes are TRBV9 and TRBJ2-3; TRBD1 agrees at 8 bases. Trimming removed 5 bases from V and 2 bases from J; junction bases left unmatched: 10. This CDR3 comprises 16 residues. Germline CDR1 is SGDLS and CDR2 is YYNGEE.

V usage is TRBV2 and J usage is TRBJ1-5; 10 bases line up with TRBD1. Germline-derived CDR1 and CDR2 are SNHLY and FYNNEI. This CDR3 is 14 amino acids long. V shed 6 bases and J 7 bases; nucleotides not matched to a gene: 6. The chain's CDR3 is CASRRDRGDQPQHF. DNA for the CDR3: TGTGCCAGCAGGAGGGACAGGGGTGACCAGCCCCAGCATTTT.

The chain couples TRBV27 to TRBJ1-2, with unresolved D. The CDR3 loop spans 14 amino acids. V dropped 2 bases and J dropped 4 bases, with 11 bases sitting between them. Germline V CDR1 and CDR2: MNHEY, SMNVEV (reference sequence). The CDR3 region has the DNA TGTGCCAGCAGTTTACGGAGGGAGGGCTATGGCTACACCTTC. Translation gives CASSLRREGYGYTF.

The chain carries TRBV7-2 and TRBJ2-1; 8 nucleotides align to TRBD2. J gave up 2 bases and V 2 bases, and 5 bases lay outside the gene matches. Germline CDR1 is SGHTA and CDR2 is FQGNSA. CDR3 size: 16 residues. The CDR3 bases are TGTGCCAGCAGCTTACTTAGCGGGGCAGCCTACAATGAGCAGTTCTTC. The encoded protein is CASSLLSGAAYNEQFF. The whole variable domain, filled in from reference TRBV7-2 and TRBJ2-1, reads GAGVSQSPSNKVTEKGKDVELRCDPISGHTALYWYRQSLGQGLEFLIYFQGNSAPDKSGLPSDRFSAERTGGSVSTLTIQRTQQEDSAVYLCASSLLSGAAYNEQFFGPGTRLTVL.

The chain has TRBV15 and TRBJ1-1; unclear D gene. Trimming removed 5 bases from V and 1 base from J, with 5 bases in between. Germline lookup yields CDR1 LNHNV and CDR2 YYDKDF (reference sequence). The CDR3 has 12 residues. For the CDR3, the DNA is TGTGCCACCAGCGGCTGGAACACTGAAGCTTTCTTT. Its protein product is CATSGWNTEAFF.

The J gene is TRBJ2-2, the V gene TRBV7-8; 9 nucleotides match TRBD1. Germline CDR1 is SGHVS and CDR2 is FQNEAQ. Losses at the gene ends were 0 bases for V and 4 bases for J; bases not matched to a gene: 9. The length of the CDR3 is 18 residues. As DNA, the CDR3 is TGTGCCAGCAGCTTAGCCTCTGCGACAGGGGGGCGCACCGGGGAGCTGTTTTTT. It translates to CASSLASATGGRTGELFF.

CDR3 residues: CASSHTSGRAYEQYF. The CDR3, as DNA: TGTGCCAGCAGCCATACTAGCGGGAGGGCCTACGAGCAGTACTTC. V usage is TRBV11-2 and J usage is TRBJ2-7, with 13 positions matching TRBD2. The trim removed 5 bases at V and 2 bases at J, leaving 3 bases unmatched. CDR3 length equals 15 residues. Germline assignment: CDR1 SGHAT and CDR2 FQNNGV.

The J gene is TRBJ2-5, the V gene TRBV7-2; TRBD1 agrees at 7 bases. CDR1 SGHTA and CDR2 FQGNSA come from the germline V gene. The CDR3 runs 14 residues. Trimming cost V 1 base and J 5 bases; bases outside gene matches: 4. The DNA of the CDR3 is TGTGCCAGCAGCTTAGGGGGCAGGGGGGAGACCCAGTACTTC. As protein: CASSLGGRGETQYF.

Written as DNA, the CDR3 is TGTGCCAGCAGTAAACCTCCAGGCGGGGCGGACTATGGCTACACCTTC. It translates to CASSKPPGGADYGYTF. The chain is built from TRBV5-4 and TRBJ1-2; possible D gene TRBD1, 5 bases. V lost 5 bases, J lost 3 bases, and 20 bases lay in between. The germline CDR1 and CDR2 sequences are SGHNT and YYREEE (reference sequence). The CDR3 contains 16 residues.

The V gene is TRBV7-2, the J gene TRBJ2-3; no definite D call. Germline values: CDR1 SGHTA, CDR2 FQGNSA. CDR3 size: 13 residues. The germline V and J ends were trimmed by 0 bases and 4 bases, with 5 bases remaining between them. The CDR3 loop reads CASSLAVADTQYF. The DNA for the CDR3 is TGTGCCAGCAGCTTAGCCGTCGCAGATACGCAGTATTTT.

The chain carries TRBV4-1 and TRBJ2-7, with TRBD1 matching 8 bases. Trimming removed 1 base from V and 1 base from J; junction bases left unmatched: 6. CDR1 is MGHRA, CDR2 YSYEKL, per germline. The CDR3 runs to 16 residues. Here the CDR3 reads CASSQGADRASYEQYF. CDR3 nucleotide sequence: TGCGCCAGCAGCCAAGGGGCGGACAGGGCTTCCTACGAGCAGTACTTC.

This clone has just one count. V usage is TRBV30 and J usage is TRBJ2-7, with 11 bases fitting TRBD2. The CDR3 loop spans 14 amino acids. With V trimmed by 2 bases and J by 3 bases, 3 bases remained unmatched. The germline CDR1 and CDR2 sequences are GTSNPN and SVGIG (reference sequence). The CDR3 sequence: CAWSPTSGIYEQYF. The CDR3 DNA reads as TGTGCCTGGAGTCCGACTAGCGGGATCTACGAGCAGTACTTC.

This sequence joins TRBV7-9 and TRBJ2-3; D remains ambiguous. V was pared by 4 bases and J by 2 bases, with 7 bases between. From germline, CDR1 is SEHNR and CDR2 FQNEAQ (reference sequence). The CDR3 is made up of 13 amino acids. The CDR3 protein is CASSSTATDTQYF. CDR3 bases: TGTGCCAGCAGCTCAACAGCCACAGATACGCAGTATTTT.

The count of this clone is one. The J gene is TRBJ1-1, the V gene TRBV4-1, with D maybe TRBD1 (6 bases). V was trimmed by 0 bases and J by 4 bases, leaving 12 bases between them. This CDR3 region has 15 residues. CDR1 MGHRA and CDR2 YSYEKL come from the germline V gene. CDR3 amino acids: CASSQDPGRGTEAFF. The DNA of the CDR3 is TGCGCCAGCAGCCAAGATCCAGGCAGGGGCACTGAAGCTTTCTTT.

This clone came up once. V and J are TRBV11-3 and TRBJ1-1; 10 bases align to TRBD1. Germline CDR1 SGHNT, CDR2 YENEEA. V was clipped by 5 bases and J by 0 bases; unmatched bases: 3. This CDR3 spans 15 amino acids. In nucleotides, the CDR3 is TGTGCCAGCAGCCAGGGACAGGGGATGAACACTGAAGCTTTCTTT. Its protein product is CASSQGQGMNTEAFF.

The chain uses TRBV5-1 and TRBJ2-5; possible D gene TRBD2, 5 bases. Germline V gene sequence: CDR1 SGHRS, CDR2 YFSETQ. The V and J ends lost 0 bases and 4 bases respectively, with 7 bases between them. CDR3 length equals 13 residues. The CDR3 protein is CASSLGSGETQYF. CDR3 DNA sequence: TGCGCCAGCAGCTTGGGCAGCGGAGAGACCCAGTACTTC.

This chain links TRBV25-1 with TRBJ2-1; D gene uncertain. This CDR3 comprises 15 residues. Trimming took 3 bases from V and 2 from J, leaving 11 bases between them. The germline CDR1 and CDR2 sequences are MGHDK and SYGVNS. CDR3 nucleotides: TGTGCCAGCAGTGAGGGCGTAAAACCCTACAATGAGCAGTTCTTC. It yields the protein CASSEGVKPYNEQFF.

This rearrangement joins TRBV6-6 to TRBJ2-2; 7 bases map to TRBD2. The CDR3 is made up of 15 amino acids. J lost 0 bases, V lost 2 bases, and 0 bases had no gene match. The germline V gene has CDR1 MNHNY and CDR2 SVGAGI (reference sequence). The CDR3 DNA follows: TGTGCCAGCAGTTACGCGGGAGCGAACACCGGGGAGCTGTTTTTT. This translates into CASSYAGANTGELFF.

CDR3 nucleotide sequence: TGCGCCAGCAGCTTGGGAGGGCTCAATCAGCCCCAGCATTTT. Protein product: CASSLGGLNQPQHF. The rearrangement links TRBV5-1 to TRBJ1-5; D gene ambiguous. The CDR3 sequence is 14 residues long. The V end lost 0 bases, the J end lost 3 bases, and 7 bases lay between the germline ends. Germline lookup yields CDR1 SGHRS and CDR2 YFSETQ.

The V call is TRBV5-1, the J call TRBJ2-1; TRBD1 might be the D (5 bases). The CDR3 consists of 16 residues. Trimming shortened V by 0 bases and J by 7 bases, and 17 bases separated the two germline ends. Germline V gene sequence: CDR1 SGHRS, CDR2 YFSETQ. CDR3 in amino acids: CASSLVAGKVWNEQFF. The DNA for the CDR3 is TGCGCCAGCAGCTTGGTGGCAGGGAAGGTATGGAATGAGCAGTTCTTC.

The chain recombines TRBV7-8 with TRBJ1-5, with 8 bases fitting TRBD1. Germline CDR1 SGHVS, CDR2 FQNEAQ. J was trimmed by 7 bases and V by 5 bases; bases with no gene match: 13. CDR3 length: 16 amino acids. CDR3 protein: CASSPHPGQAMQPQHF. The CDR3 DNA reads TGTGCCAGCAGCCCACACCCGGGACAGGCGATGCAGCCCCAGCATTTT.

The chain uses TRBV7-6 and TRBJ1-1; D is unresolved. Germline values: CDR1 SGHVS, CDR2 FNYEAQ. The V end lost 5 bases, the J end lost 5 bases, and 9 bases lay between the germline ends. The CDR3 totals 12 residues. The CDR3 DNA reads as TGTGCCAGCAGCGGCCCGGGTACTGAAGCTTTCTTT. It yields the protein CASSGPGTEAFF.

Only a few counts were recorded for this clone. The gene calls are TRBV19 and TRBJ1-2; D is unclear. CDR3 length: 11 amino acids. Per the germline V gene, CDR1 is LNHDA and CDR2 is SQIVND (reference sequence). Trimming shortened V by 8 bases and J by 7 bases, and 11 bases separated the two germline ends. The CDR3 here is CASWFGGGYTF. For the CDR3, the DNA is TGTGCCAGTTGGTTCGGCGGTGGCTACACCTTC.

The chain couples TRBV11-1 to TRBJ2-7; D perhaps matches TRBD2 (6 bases). CDR3 size: 17 residues. Germline loops: CDR1 SGHAT, CDR2 FQDESV (reference sequence). The germline V and J ends were trimmed by 2 bases and 4 bases, with 21 bases remaining between them. The CDR3 reads CASSLTTPGTSNYEQYF. The CDR3, as DNA: TGTGCCAGCAGCTTAACCACCCCGGGGACTTCTAATTACGAGCAGTACTTC. The whole variable domain, remainder taken from reference TRBV11-1 and TRBJ2-7, is EAEVAQSPRYKITEKSQAVAFWCDPISGHATLYWYRQILGQGPELLVQFQDESVVDDSQLPKDRFSAERLKGVDSTLKIQPAELGDSAMYLCASSLTTPGTSNYEQYFGPGTRLTVT.

The chain combines TRBV10-3 with TRBJ1-1, with D hard to call. The CDR3 runs to 11 residues. V lost 3 bases and J lost 4, with 3 bases in between. CDR1 is ENHRY and CDR2 is SYGVKD in the germline V gene. In DNA form, the CDR3 reads TGTGCCATCAGTGACGGCACTGAAGCTTTCTTT. Translating it yields CAISDGTEAFF.

The chain employs TRBV15 and TRBJ1-2; D perhaps matches TRBD1 (6 bases). The CDR3 consists of 15 residues. The V end lost 4 bases, the J end lost 2 bases, and 14 bases lay between the germline ends. Germline CDR1 reads LNHNV; CDR2 reads YYDKDF (reference sequence). CDR3 in amino acids: CATSILLGQNYGYTF. Here the CDR3 DNA reads TGTGCCACCAGCATCCTCCTCGGACAGAACTATGGCTACACCTTC.

J is TRBJ2-7 and V is TRBV29-1; no clear D gene. This CDR3 has 12 amino acids. With 2 bases removed from V and 1 base from J, the gap between germline ends came to 6 bases. The V gene's germline CDR1 is SQVTM and CDR2 ANQGSEA. For the CDR3, the DNA is TGCAGCGTTGAAAAGGAGTCCTACGAGCAGTACTTC. Residues: CSVEKESYEQYF.

A few counts support this clone. This chain links TRBV4-1 with TRBJ1-4; possibly TRBD1 for D (6 bases). Germline loops: CDR1 MGHRA, CDR2 YSYEKL. V was pared by 0 bases and J by 0 bases, with 14 bases between. The CDR3 runs to 18 residues. CDR3 protein: CASSQDLTGLATNEKLFF. CDR3 coding DNA: TGCGCCAGCAGCCAAGACCTGACAGGACTTGCAACTAATGAAAAACTGTTTTTT.

The chain employs TRBV6-5 and TRBJ1-6; 9 bases agree with TRBD1. The CDR3 is 14 amino acids. Trimming took 4 bases from V and 7 from J; bases not matched to a gene: 2. Germline V lookup: CDR1 MNHEY, CDR2 SVGAGI. The CDR3 region has the DNA TGTGCCAGCAGTTTCGGGACAGGGAATTCACCCCTCCACTTT. It translates to CASSFGTGNSPLHF.

The chain is built from TRBV20-1 and TRBJ2-7; D unresolved. The CDR3 is 11 residues long. Deletions cut 2 bases from V and 5 bases from J, with 7 bases between. Germline-derived CDR1 and CDR2 are DFQATT and SNEGSKA (reference sequence). CDR3 nucleotides: TGCAGTGCTAGAAATCCGGACGAGCAGTACTTC. This gives the protein CSARNPDEQYF.